This TCR beta chain was obtained from a study of T cell repertoires in cytomegalovirus infection. Turning to the study itself: Epitope selection comprised recently identified HLA-C-restricted CMV epitopes and well-studied HLA-B-restricted CMV epitopes. CMV infection plus the matching HLA type was flagged by public TCR beta signatures.

MiXCR was run by TCRdb on the reads, yielding one entry per CDR3 protein. The sample lists around 770,000 distinct CDR3 sequences; 25% to 35% were seen once. In this sample, this clonotype turned up a few times. What it binds is not known. The CDR3 has 14 amino acids. The V gene lost 0 bases and the J gene lost 3 bases, with 8 bases spanning the gap. Germline CDR1 MNHEY, CDR2 SVGAGI. Findings of the study overall: The study identified carriers of CMV plus the relevant HLA from cumulative public TCR beta family frequency. In two of eight donors, the top clonotype was HLA-C-restricted CMV-specific.

Sequencing used cultured CD8+ T cells from PBMCs, obtained from culture after CMV antigen stimulation. The source of this sequence is a human donor in good health (CMV status not recorded). Some clones in this sample may be carry-over from other donors' samples. This chain connects TRBV6-5 to TRBJ1-1; the D is unclear. The CDR3 DNA reads TGTGCCAGCAGTTACTCGAAACAATACACTGAAGCTTTCTTT. Protein product: CASSYSKQYTEAFF.